This paragraph covers one TCR beta chain sequence. Its antigen is not identified. Germline CDR1 is GTSNPN and CDR2 is SVGIG (reference sequence). Trimming took 3 bases from V and 1 from J; bases not matched to a gene: 2. There are 13 residues in the CDR3. This entry is derived from a study of CD8 T cells in ankylosing spondylitis. Findings and caveats of the study: Seemingly characteristic of ankylosing spondylitis blood was a TCR beta motif consisting of several highly homologous variants. It was reported that disease-linked clones were significantly enriched in matched ankylosing spondylitis synovial fluid.

MiXCR was run by TCRdb on the 5' RACE reads, yielding one entry per CDR3 protein. The sample records approximately 540,000 distinct CDR3 sequences, roughly 13% being singletons. The chain couples TRBV30 to TRBJ1-1, with 7 bases identical to TRBD1. The TCR was taken from a male donor with ankylosing spondylitis. Sequencing used blood, either unsorted or a sorted T cell fraction (not recorded which). The CDR3 DNA is TGTGCCTGGAGGGGGACAGAGAACACTGAAGCTTTCTTT. It translates to CAWRGTENTEAFF. The full variable domain, in which reference TRBV30 and TRBJ1-1 provide the parts outside the CDR3, is SQTIHQWPATLVQPVGSPLSLECTVEGTSNPNLYWYRQAAGRGLQLLFYSVGIGQISSEVPQNLSASRPQDRQFILSSKKLLLSDSGFYLCAWRGTENTEAFFGQGTRLTVV.